The 29 T cell receptor beta chains listed next were all sequenced from one sample in a study of long-term antiretroviral therapy in people with HIV. Survey-level resolution applied to immunoSEQ assay v3.0. The table came from immunoSEQ multiplex PCR; TCRdb's copy has only in-frame clones and leaves some out. This table holds 25,000 to 30,000 clones, 85% to 90% found once. Sequenced material: unsorted PBMCs, taken about 5 years after starting antiretroviral therapy. These TCRs come from a man aged 40-50 years with HIV.

The chain recombines TRBV7-6 with TRBJ2-5; 13 nucleotides agree with TRBD2. V shed 5 bases and J 5 bases; nucleotides not matched to a gene: 5. The V gene's germline CDR1 is SGHVS and CDR2 FNYEAQ. CDR3 length: 15 residues. CDR3 nucleotides: TGTGCCAGCAGCAGTACTAGCGGGAGGGCCGAGACCCAGTACTTC. Residues: CASSSTSGRAETQYF.

The J gene is TRBJ1-4, the V gene TRBV6-1; 9 nucleotides match TRBD1. J gave up 4 bases and V 4 bases, and 13 bases lay outside the gene matches. Looked up from germline, CDR1 is MNHNS and CDR2 is SASEGT. The CDR3 spans 18 residues. CDR3 residues: CASSGDRGMVGSNEKLFF. DNA for the CDR3: TGTGCCAGCAGTGGAGACAGGGGGATGGTTGGGAGTAATGAAAAACTGTTTTTT.

The V call is TRBV7-2, the J call TRBJ2-7, with 16 bases aligning to TRBD2. CDR1 SGHTA and CDR2 FQGNSA come from the germline V gene. The CDR3 covers 15 residues. Germline trimming cut 4 bases from V and 5 bases from J; bases unmatched to any gene: 2. CDR3 nucleotides: TGTGCCAGCAGCTCGGGACTAGCGGGAGGGGACGAGCAGTACTTC. Translating gives CASSSGLAGGDEQYF. The complete variable domain, with remaining parts taken from reference TRBV7-2 and TRBJ2-7, reads GAGVSQSPSNKVTEKGKDVELRCDPISGHTALYWYRQSLGQGLEFLIYFQGNSAPDKSGLPSDRFSAERTGGSVSTLTIQRTQQEDSAVYLCASSSGLAGGDEQYFGPGTRLTVT.

The chain joins TRBV5-4 to TRBJ2-7, with D perhaps given as TRBD1 or TRBD2 (7 bases each). This CDR3 contains 14 residues. Germline assignment: CDR1 SGHNT and CDR2 YYREEE (reference sequence). The V end lost 1 base, the J end lost 5 bases, and 13 bases lay between the germline ends. The CDR3 DNA reads TGTGCCAGCAGCTTGAGGCAGGGGGGGGACGAGCAGTACTTC. It is translated as CASSLRQGGDEQYF.

CDR3 protein: CASSSNFGQGGQETQYF. CDR3 sequence (DNA): TGTGCCAGCAGCTCCAATTTTGGACAGGGAGGACAAGAGACCCAGTACTTC. The V gene is TRBV13, the J gene TRBJ2-5; 8 nucleotides match TRBD1. The CDR3 covers 17 residues. The germline CDR1 and CDR2 sequences are PRHDT and FYEKMQ (reference sequence). J was trimmed by 2 bases and V by 4 bases; bases with no gene match: 12.

V usage is TRBV5-1 and J usage is TRBJ2-7; TRBD2 matches 8 bases. CDR3 length: 14 residues. Germline lookup yields CDR1 SGHRS and CDR2 YFSETQ. The junction had 6 bases not matched to a gene; V was cut back by 5 bases and J by 2 bases. CDR3: CASRLERGTYEQYF. The DNA of the CDR3 is TGCGCCAGCAGACTGGAGCGGGGGACCTACGAGCAGTACTTC. Full variable domain (missing parts from reference TRBV5-1 and TRBJ2-7): KAGVTQTPRYLIKTRGQQVTLSCSPISGHRSVSWYQQTPGQGLQFLFEYFSETQRNKGNFPGRFSGRQFSNSRSEMNVSTLELGDSALYLCASRLERGTYEQYFGPGTRLTVT.

This chain links TRBV19 with TRBJ2-1; 7 nucleotides line up with TRBD2. Germline CDR1 LNHDA, CDR2 SQIVND (reference sequence). V was clipped by 5 bases and J by 4 bases; unmatched bases: 5. The CDR3 sequence is 14 residues long. CDR3 residues: CASSPSGSYNEQFF. Written as DNA, the CDR3 is TGTGCCAGTAGTCCTAGCGGCTCTTACAATGAGCAGTTCTTC. The whole variable domain, remainder taken from reference TRBV19 and TRBJ2-1, is DGGITQSPKYLFRKEGQNVTLSCEQNLNHDAMYWYRQDPGQGLRLIYYSQIVNDFQKGDIAEGYSVSREKKESFPLTVTSAQKNPTAFYLCASSPSGSYNEQFFGPGTRLTVL.

This chain links TRBV7-8 with TRBJ2-7; 12 bases match TRBD1. Germline values: CDR1 SGHVS, CDR2 FQNEAQ. V gave up 5 bases and J gave up 7 bases; unmatched junction bases: 9. The CDR3 totals 15 residues. CDR3: CASSEPGTGGQEQYF. The DNA for the CDR3 is TGTGCCAGCAGCGAGCCCGGGACAGGGGGCCAGGAGCAGTACTTC.

This clone was seen only a few times. This chain connects TRBV7-6 to TRBJ2-6; TRBD2 agrees at 10 bases. The CDR3 totals 18 residues. Germline loops: CDR1 SGHVS, CDR2 FNYEAQ. After removal of 5 bases from V and 0 bases from J, the junction contained 7 bases not matched to a gene. CDR3 amino acids: CASSPLAGTSSGANVLTF. The CDR3 DNA is TGTGCCAGCAGCCCACTAGCGGGGACCTCCTCTGGGGCCAACGTCCTGACTTTC.

The V call is TRBV5-4, the J call TRBJ1-1; D is unclear. The CDR3 is made up of 14 amino acids. The V gene lost 6 bases and the J gene lost 1 base, with 13 bases spanning the gap. The V gene's germline CDR1 is SGHNT and CDR2 YYREEE (reference sequence). As DNA, the CDR3 is TGTGCCAGCACCGAGGTCGGGCAGAACACTGAAGCTTTCTTT. Translating it yields CASTEVGQNTEAFF.

The DNA for the CDR3 is TGTGCCACCAGCCCGACAGGGATAGGAAACACCATATATTTT. It yields the protein CATSPTGIGNTIYF. The chain has TRBV15 and TRBJ1-3; 7 bases fit TRBD1. V trimming: 5 bases; J trimming: 4 bases; junction bases outside the gene matches: 5. The CDR3 has 14 amino acids. From germline, CDR1 is LNHNV and CDR2 YYDKDF (reference sequence). Variable domain in full (rest from reference TRBV15 and TRBJ1-3): DAMVIQNPRYQVTQFGKPVTLSCSQTLNHNVMYWYQQKSSQAPKLLFHYYDKDFNNEADTPDNFQSRRPNTSFCFLDIRSPGLGDTAMYLCATSPTGIGNTIYFGEGSWLTVV.

V gene TRBV14 combines with J gene TRBJ1-1; D unclear. CDR1 is SGHDN and CDR2 is FVKESK in the germline V gene. This CDR3 is built from 12 residues. With 3 bases removed from V and 4 bases from J, the gap between germline ends came to 6 bases. CDR3 DNA sequence: TGTGCCAGCAGCCAGACGGGCACTGAAGCTTTCTTT. Protein: CASSQTGTEAFF. The full variable domain, rest sourced from reference TRBV14 and TRBJ1-1, is EAGVTQFPSHSVIEKGQTVTLRCDPISGHDNLYWYRRVMGKEIKFLLHFVKESKQDESGMPNNRFLAERTGGTYSTLKVQPAELEDSGVYFCASSQTGTEAFFGQGTRLTVV.

The V gene is TRBV19, the J gene TRBJ1-1; D gene ambiguous. CDR1 LNHDA and CDR2 SQIVND come from the germline V gene (reference sequence). V dropped 5 bases and J dropped 1 base, with 5 bases sitting between them. The CDR3 spans 12 residues. CDR3 region: CASSWWNTEAFF. CDR3 coding DNA: TGTGCCAGTAGTTGGTGGAACACTGAAGCTTTCTTT.

V and J are TRBV28 and TRBJ2-7; D is ambiguous. The length of the CDR3 is 13 residues. Germline V gene lookup returns CDR1 MDHEN and CDR2 SYDVKM. With 6 bases removed from V and 0 bases from J, the gap between germline ends came to 9 bases. CDR3 DNA: TGTGCCAGCAGGATGGACGACTCCTACGAGCAGTACTTC. Its translation is CASRMDDSYEQYF.

The V and J genes are TRBV6-6 and TRBJ1-5, with D unresolved. The germline V gene encodes CDR1 MNHNY and CDR2 SVGAGI (reference sequence). The V end lost 7 bases, the J end lost 0 bases, and 7 bases lay between the germline ends. The CDR3 loop spans 13 amino acids. This CDR3 reads CASTIYSNQPQHF. DNA for the CDR3: TGTGCCAGCACGATTTATAGCAATCAGCCCCAGCATTTT.

The J gene is TRBJ1-2, the V gene TRBV29-1, with D possibly matching TRBD1 (5 bases). The CDR3 has 11 residues. CDR1 and CDR2 (germline): SQVTM, ANQGSEA. V was pared by 7 bases and J by 5 bases, with 11 bases between. CDR3 amino acids: CSEGTAYGYTF. CDR3 in DNA: TGCAGCGAGGGGACGGCATATGGCTACACCTTC.

The chain is built from TRBV27 and TRBJ2-3; D may be TRBD2 (6 bases). The CDR3 length is 16 residues. CDR1 is MNHEY and CDR2 is SMNVEV in the germline V gene (reference sequence). Trimming removed 5 bases at V and 1 base at J, with 16 bases between. The CDR3 loop reads CASSPGTGRGTDTQYF. The CDR3 coding sequence is TGTGCCAGCAGTCCAGGGACTGGGCGGGGCACAGATACGCAGTATTTT.

The genes are TRBV11-2 and TRBJ1-2, with 9 bases identical to TRBD1. After removal of 5 bases from V and 3 bases from J, the junction contained 7 bases not matched to a gene. The CDR3 totals 15 residues. Germline values: CDR1 SGHAT, CDR2 FQNNGV. CDR3 sequence (DNA): TGTGCCAGCAGCCTACGGACAGGGGCACACTATGGCTACACCTTC. Encoded protein: CASSLRTGAHYGYTF.

This chain uses TRBV28 with TRBJ1-2; D remains unclear. Germline V gene sequence: CDR1 MDHEN, CDR2 SYDVKM. This CDR3 has 13 residues. V was trimmed by 2 bases and J by 4 bases, leaving 8 bases between them. CDR3 loop: CASSLEGAYGYTF. The CDR3, as DNA: TGTGCCAGCAGTTTAGAAGGAGCCTATGGCTACACCTTC.

This sequence joins TRBV11-2 and TRBJ2-7; D is possibly TRBD2 (5 bases). V gave up 5 bases and J gave up 7 bases, with 9 bases separating them. Germline V lookup: CDR1 SGHAT, CDR2 FQNNGV. CDR3 length equals 11 residues. The CDR3 loop reads CASSLTGEQYF. In nucleotides, the CDR3 is TGTGCCAGCAGCCTAACGGGAGAGCAGTACTTC. Full variable domain (outside the CDR3, taken from reference TRBV11-2 and TRBJ2-7): EAGVAQSPRYKIIEKRQSVAFWCNPISGHATLYWYQQILGQGPKLLIQFQNNGVVDDSQLPKDRFSAERLKGVDSTLKIQPAKLEDSAVYLCASSLTGEQYFGPGTRLTVT.

J is TRBJ2-2 and V is TRBV4-3, with D maybe TRBD2 (5 bases). This CDR3 is built from 16 residues. V dropped 3 bases and J dropped 4 bases, with 15 bases sitting between them. Germline V gene sequence: CDR1 LGHNA, CDR2 YSLEER. In nucleotides, the CDR3 is TGCGCCAGCAGCCAGTCCGGGAATTGGGGCACCGGGGAGCTGTTTTTT. Residues: CASSQSGNWGTGELFF.

The rearrangement links TRBV18 to TRBJ1-1, with D possibly being TRBD1 (5 bases). The CDR3 is 15 residues long. The V end was cut by 2 bases, the J end by 1 base, with 11 bases between. Germline V gives CDR1 KGHSH, CDR2 LQKENI. CDR3 DNA: TGTGCCAGCTCACCAAGGGACTTACCGAACACTGAAGCTTTCTTT. Its translation is CASSPRDLPNTEAFF.

This clone was found once. V is TRBV30 and J is TRBJ2-3, with D unclear. Trimming took off 5 bases at V and 1 base at J, with 4 bases between the two ends. The CDR3 covers 11 residues. Germline lookup yields CDR1 GTSNPN and CDR2 SVGIG (reference sequence). CDR3 nucleotide sequence: TGTGCCTGGGGGGGCACAGATACGCAGTATTTT. Encoded protein: CAWGGTDTQYF.

This chain connects TRBV18 to TRBJ2-5, with TRBD1 as a possible D gene (6 bases). Germline V gene sequence: CDR1 KGHSH, CDR2 LQKENI. The CDR3 totals 14 residues. Trimming took off 3 bases at V and 2 bases at J, with 10 bases between the two ends. CDR3 sequence (DNA): TGTGCCAGCTCACCCGGACAGCGACAAGAGACCCAGTACTTC. It yields the protein CASSPGQRQETQYF.

The chain employs TRBV19 and TRBJ2-2; tentatively, D is TRBD2 (7 bases). Trimming removed 4 bases at V and 4 bases at J, with 13 bases between. From germline, CDR1 is LNHDA and CDR2 SQIVND (reference sequence). The CDR3 sequence is 15 residues long. CDR3 sequence (DNA): TGTGCCAGTAGTACCCGGGCGGGGGCCACCGGGGAGCTGTTTTTT. This gives the protein CASSTRAGATGELFF.

The chain is built from TRBV7-2 and TRBJ2-1, with D uncertain. CDR1 is SGHTA, CDR2 FQGNSA, per germline. V was clipped by 1 base and J by 2 bases, with 9 bases between them. The CDR3 is 15 amino acids. The CDR3 reads CASSLGRPPYNEQFF. The CDR3, as DNA: TGTGCCAGCAGCTTAGGGCGGCCTCCCTACAATGAGCAGTTCTTC. The full variable domain, rest sourced from reference TRBV7-2 and TRBJ2-1, is GAGVSQSPSNKVTEKGKDVELRCDPISGHTALYWYRQSLGQGLEFLIYFQGNSAPDKSGLPSDRFSAERTGGSVSTLTIQRTQQEDSAVYLCASSLGRPPYNEQFFGPGTRLTVL.

The chain has TRBV11-2 and TRBJ1-1; the match to TRBD1 covers 10 bases. The CDR3 is made up of 17 amino acids. The germline gives CDR1 SGHAT, CDR2 FQNNGV. V shed 5 bases, J shed 3 bases, and the junction held 12 bases outside the gene matches. The chain's CDR3 is CASSPGQGFHGDTEAFF. The CDR3 bases are TGTGCCAGCAGCCCGGGACAGGGGTTTCATGGCGACACTGAAGCTTTCTTT.

The rearrangement joins TRBV6-5 to TRBJ1-1, with 7 positions matching TRBD1. Germline V CDR1 and CDR2: MNHEY, SVGAGI. CDR3 length: 15 residues. The V and J ends lost 5 bases and 1 base, in that order; junction bases with no gene match: 7. CDR3 protein: CASSRTGTENTEAFF. The CDR3 DNA sequence: TGTGCCAGCAGTAGGACCGGGACAGAGAACACTGAAGCTTTCTTT.

The rearrangement joins TRBV5-6 to TRBJ2-7, with 12 nucleotides matching TRBD2. The CDR3 is 17 residues long. Per germline, CDR1 SGHDT and CDR2 YYEEEE. J was trimmed by 3 bases and V by 4 bases; bases with no gene match: 11. CDR3 nucleotides: TGTGCCAGCAGCAGAGCTTCCGGGACTAGCGGGTACTACGAGCAGTACTTC. Protein: CASSRASGTSGYYEQYF.